This is a list of T cell receptor beta chains from one sample in a study of cytomegalovirus exposure and HLA in healthy donors. Sequencing was performed with immunoSEQ multiplex PCR; in TCRdb, only in-frame clones are kept and a portion is missing. The table has about 110,000 clones, 90% to 96% seen once. Sequencing was performed on PBMCs. The receptors were sampled from a woman aged 18-29 years in good health and CMV-seronegative. Both conserved end residues are part of each CDR3. A D gene is named only where the DNA matches it firmly. Clone size is stated in some rows and not others, as once, few, many or a class when expanded.

v_call: TRBV7-3
d_call: TRBD2
clone_size: -
j_call: TRBJ2-6
cdr3_length: 15
cdr3_nt: TGTGCCAGCAGCTTCGGGGGGTCTGGGGCCAACGTCCTGACTTTC
cdr3_aa: CASSFGGSGANVLTF

v_call: TRBV5-5
d_call: TRBD1
clone_size: -
j_call: TRBJ1-4
cdr3_length: 16
cdr3_nt: TGTGCCAGCAGCGTGGGACAGGGGCAGCCTAATGAAAAACTGTTTTTT
cdr3_aa: CASSVGQGQPNEKLFF

v_call: TRBV28
d_call: TRBD1
clone_size: -
j_call: TRBJ1-2
cdr3_length: 14
cdr3_nt: TGTGCCAGCAGTTTACCGGGACAGGAGTATGGCTACACCTTC
cdr3_aa: CASSLPGQEYGYTF

v_call: TRBV5-4
d_call: -
clone_size: -
j_call: TRBJ1-3
cdr3_length: 17
cdr3_nt: TGTGCCAGCAGCTACAACGGTGGCGGGGGGCCTGGAAACACCATATATTTT
cdr3_aa: CASSYNGGGGPGNTIYF

v_call: TRBV7-9
d_call: TRBD1
clone_size: -
j_call: TRBJ1-2
cdr3_length: 14
cdr3_nt: TGTGCCAGCAGCAGCAGACAGGGTGGATCTGGCTACACCTTC
cdr3_aa: CASSSRQGGSGYTF

v_call: TRBV19
d_call: TRBD2
clone_size: -
j_call: TRBJ2-1
cdr3_length: 14
cdr3_nt: TGTGCCAGTAGTATAGCGGGGACTAGCGGGGGGCAGTTCTTC
cdr3_aa: CASSIAGTSGGQFF

v_call: TRBV29-1
d_call: TRBD1
clone_size: -
j_call: TRBJ1-1
cdr3_length: 14
cdr3_nt: TGCAGCATCCGACGACAGGGAATGAACACTGAAGCTTTCTTT
cdr3_aa: CSIRRQGMNTEAFF

v_call: TRBV7-8
d_call: TRBD2
clone_size: -
j_call: TRBJ2-7
cdr3_length: 15
cdr3_nt: TGTGCCAGCAGCTCATTAGCGGGGGGAGCCTACGAGCAGTACTTC
cdr3_aa: CASSSLAGGAYEQYF

v_call: TRBV2
d_call: TRBD2
clone_size: -
j_call: TRBJ2-3
cdr3_length: 17
cdr3_nt: TGTGCCAGCAGTGATTCCATCACTAGCGGGGCCTCAGATACGCAGTATTTT
cdr3_aa: CASSDSITSGASDTQYF

v_call: TRBV7-8
d_call: TRBD1
clone_size: -
j_call: TRBJ2-7
cdr3_length: 13
cdr3_nt: TGTGCCAGCAGCCCGACAGGGGACTACGAGCAGTACTTC
cdr3_aa: CASSPTGDYEQYF

v_call: TRBV2
d_call: -
clone_size: -
j_call: TRBJ1-2
cdr3_length: 13
cdr3_nt: TGTGCCAGCAGTGAAGCGCTTCGGCAGGGCTTCACCTTC
cdr3_aa: CASSEALRQGFTF

v_call: TRBV4-2
d_call: -
clone_size: once
j_call: TRBJ1-2
cdr3_length: 16
cdr3_nt: TGTGCCAGCAGCCAAGCCCCGGTCAGCAGGGACTATGGCTACACCTTC
cdr3_aa: CASSQAPVSRDYGYTF

v_call: TRBV4-2
d_call: TRBD1
clone_size: -
j_call: TRBJ2-3
cdr3_length: 16
cdr3_nt: TGTGCCAGCAGCCAAACTGGGACAGGGGGTACAGATACGCAGTATTTT
cdr3_aa: CASSQTGTGGTDTQYF

v_call: TRBV7-2
d_call: TRBD1
clone_size: -
j_call: TRBJ2-7
cdr3_length: 15
cdr3_nt: TGTGCCAGCAGCCTCCGTGAGGGACAGTCCTACGAGCAGTACTTC
cdr3_aa: CASSLREGQSYEQYF

v_call: TRBV5-6
d_call: -
clone_size: -
j_call: TRBJ2-7
cdr3_length: 13
cdr3_nt: TGTGCCAGCAGCCCAAGGAGCTCCTACGAGCAGTACTTC
cdr3_aa: CASSPRSSYEQYF

v_call: TRBV23-1
d_call: TRBD1
clone_size: -
j_call: TRBJ1-4
cdr3_length: 17
cdr3_nt: TGCGCCAGCAGTCGTTTTGGACAGGGGGCAACTAATGAAAAACTGTTTTTT
cdr3_aa: CASSRFGQGATNEKLFF

v_call: TRBV6-5
d_call: -
clone_size: -
j_call: TRBJ2-3
cdr3_length: 15
cdr3_nt: TGTGCCAGCAGTTACCAGGGGAAGAGGACAGATACGCAGTATTTT
cdr3_aa: CASSYQGKRTDTQYF

v_call: TRBV14
d_call: -
clone_size: -
j_call: TRBJ2-4
cdr3_length: 19
cdr3_nt: TGTGCCAGCAGTCCCCTCCTCTACACCGGGTCACTAGCCAAAAACATTCAGTACTTC
cdr3_aa: CASSPLLYTGSLAKNIQYF